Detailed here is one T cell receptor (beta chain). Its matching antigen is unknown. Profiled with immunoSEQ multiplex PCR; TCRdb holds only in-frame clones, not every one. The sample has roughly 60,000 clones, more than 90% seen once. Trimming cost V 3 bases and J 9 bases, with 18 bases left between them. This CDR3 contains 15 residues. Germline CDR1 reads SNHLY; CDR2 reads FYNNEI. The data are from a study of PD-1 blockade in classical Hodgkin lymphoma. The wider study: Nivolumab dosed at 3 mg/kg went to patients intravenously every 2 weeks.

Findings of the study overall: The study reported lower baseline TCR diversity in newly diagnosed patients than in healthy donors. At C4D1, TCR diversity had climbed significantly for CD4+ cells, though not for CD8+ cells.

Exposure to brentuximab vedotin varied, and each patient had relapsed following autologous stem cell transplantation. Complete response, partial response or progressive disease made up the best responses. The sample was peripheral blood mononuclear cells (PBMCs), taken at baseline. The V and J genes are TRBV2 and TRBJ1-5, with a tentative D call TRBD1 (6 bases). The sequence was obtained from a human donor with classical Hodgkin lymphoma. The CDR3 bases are TGTGCCAGCAGTGATCACAGGGAGGTATCAGTGCCCCAGCATTTT. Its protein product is CASSDHREVSVPQHF.